This T cell receptor (beta chain) was observed in a study of naive CD8 T cells in extremely preterm neonates. Germline V gene data show CDR1 as SGHDN and CDR2 as FVKESK. CDR3 size: 14 residues. Trimming took 2 bases from V and 9 from J, leaving 11 bases between them. Study outcomes and limitations: Term neonates 0.3% to 0.45%, young children roughly 0.03%, adults 0.01%; preterm neonates shared 2.5% to 3%. Compared with all age groups, preterm neonates showed less repertoire richness. Preterm CDR3s were shorter than older groups', with fewer N additions and less trimming.

Sorting kept Annexin V-negative CD3+CD8+CD45RA+CCR7+ naive T cells. Clones were read by immunoSEQ multiplex PCR, and TCRdb kept only the in-frame ones, dropping some. This sample has over 4,500 clones; around 97% occur once, and the top ten carry about 0.41%. This clone was seen a handful of times. Its antigen is unidentified. The chain employs TRBV14 and TRBJ1-6; D perhaps matches TRBD1 (6 bases). Sample: naive CD8+ T cells from blood. The receptor was derived from a human donor in good health. The CDR3, as DNA: TGTGCCAGCAGCCAACCTGACAGGCTTTCACCCCTCCACTTT. Its protein product is CASSQPDRLSPLHF. The entire variable domain, with the rest obtained from reference TRBV14 and TRBJ1-6, is as follows: EAGVTQFPSHSVIEKGQTVTLRCDPISGHDNLYWYRRVMGKEIKFLLHFVKESKQDESGMPNNRFLAERTGGTYSTLKVQPAELEDSGVYFCASSQPDRLSPLHFGNGTRLTVT.